This T cell receptor beta chain stems from a study of T cell therapy after organ transplantation. Study-level background: Expansion used a peptide pool of 30 HLA class I and II CMV epitopes. A median of 1.92 x 10^8 CMV-specific T cells was infused in 2 to 6 doses. After therapy, patients were monitored for around 27 weeks. Study-wide findings and caveats: Confounding by concurrent antirejection or antiviral medications was not assessed.

CDR1 SGDLS and CDR2 YYNGEE come from the germline V gene. The V end was cut by 2 bases, the J end by 1 base, with 18 bases between. The CDR3 loop spans 17 amino acids. Only in-frame clones appear in the TCRdb table, and some are missing; sequencing was by immunoSEQ multiplex PCR. The data hold about 50,000 clones, with about 94% observed a single time. As to this clone: Its specificity is unknown.

This specimen was CD8+ T cells from blood, taken before autologous CMV-specific T cell therapy. The source of this sequence is a human patient who had received a solid organ transplant and had CMV disease. V usage is TRBV9 and J usage is TRBJ1-1; D is possibly TRBD1 (6 bases). The CDR3 nucleotides are TGTGCCAGCAGCGTTTCCCCTCCAGAACAGGGGAACACTGAAGCTTTCTTT. Amino acids: CASSVSPPEQGNTEAFF.